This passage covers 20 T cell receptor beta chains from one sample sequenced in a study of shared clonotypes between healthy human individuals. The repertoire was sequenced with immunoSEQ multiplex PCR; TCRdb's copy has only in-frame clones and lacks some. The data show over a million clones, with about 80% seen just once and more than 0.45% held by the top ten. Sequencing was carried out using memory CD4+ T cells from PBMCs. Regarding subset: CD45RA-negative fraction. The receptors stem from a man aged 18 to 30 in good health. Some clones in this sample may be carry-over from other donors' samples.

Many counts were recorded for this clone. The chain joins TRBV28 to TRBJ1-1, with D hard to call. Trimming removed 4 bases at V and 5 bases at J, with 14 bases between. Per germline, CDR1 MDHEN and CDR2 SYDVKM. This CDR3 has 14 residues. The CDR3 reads CASSSGGTRTEAFF. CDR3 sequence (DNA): TGTGCCAGCAGTTCCGGTGGTACCAGGACTGAAGCTTTCTTT.

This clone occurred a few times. The CDR3 coding sequence is TGTGCCTGGGCCCCGATTCTAAGACAGACCTCCTTCGCCTACGAGCAGTACTTC. It encodes CAWAPILRQTSFAYEQYF. The chain carries TRBV30 and TRBJ2-7; D is perhaps TRBD1 (5 bases). CDR3 length equals 18 residues. Germline loops: CDR1 GTSNPN, CDR2 SVGIG (reference sequence). V was cut by 5 bases and J by 2 bases, with 28 bases left in between.

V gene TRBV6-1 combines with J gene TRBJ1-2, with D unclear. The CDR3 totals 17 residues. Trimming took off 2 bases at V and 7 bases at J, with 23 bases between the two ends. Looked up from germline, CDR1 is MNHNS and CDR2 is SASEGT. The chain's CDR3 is CASSESGTLRAWSGYTF. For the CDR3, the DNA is TGTGCCAGCAGTGAAAGTGGTACGCTACGGGCGTGGAGTGGCTACACCTTC.

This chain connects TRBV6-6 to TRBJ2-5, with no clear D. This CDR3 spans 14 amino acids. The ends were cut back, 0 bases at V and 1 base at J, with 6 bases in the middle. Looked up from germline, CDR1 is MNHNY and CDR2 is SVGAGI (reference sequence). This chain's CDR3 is CASSYSGSQETQYF. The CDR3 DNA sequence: TGTGCCAGCAGTTACTCGGGAAGCCAAGAGACCCAGTACTTC.

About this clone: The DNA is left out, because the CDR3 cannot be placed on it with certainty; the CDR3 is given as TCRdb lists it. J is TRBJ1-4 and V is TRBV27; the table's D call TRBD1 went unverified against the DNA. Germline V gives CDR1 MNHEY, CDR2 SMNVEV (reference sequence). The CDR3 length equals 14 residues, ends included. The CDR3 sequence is CASSSSGQGEKLFF.

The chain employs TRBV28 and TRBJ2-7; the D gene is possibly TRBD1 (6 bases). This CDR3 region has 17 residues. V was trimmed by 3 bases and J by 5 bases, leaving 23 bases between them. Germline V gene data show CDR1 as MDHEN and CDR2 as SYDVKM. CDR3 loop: CASSLGRGRGRGDEQYF. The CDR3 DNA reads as TGTGCCAGCAGTTTGGGTCGGGGCAGGGGCCGAGGCGACGAGCAGTACTTC.

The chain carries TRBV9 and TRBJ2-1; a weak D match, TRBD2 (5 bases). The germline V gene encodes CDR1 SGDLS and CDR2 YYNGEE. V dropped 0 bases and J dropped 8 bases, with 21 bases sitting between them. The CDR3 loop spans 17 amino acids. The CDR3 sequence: CASSVGGSWMVRDEQFF. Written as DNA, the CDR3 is TGTGCCAGCAGCGTAGGAGGGAGTTGGATGGTGCGCGATGAGCAGTTCTTC.

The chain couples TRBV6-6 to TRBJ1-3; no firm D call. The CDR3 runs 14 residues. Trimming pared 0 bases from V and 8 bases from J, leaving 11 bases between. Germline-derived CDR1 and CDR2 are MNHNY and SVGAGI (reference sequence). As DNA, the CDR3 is TGTGCCAGCAGTTACTCGATTACAGTCCACACCATATATTTT. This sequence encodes CASSYSITVHTIYF.

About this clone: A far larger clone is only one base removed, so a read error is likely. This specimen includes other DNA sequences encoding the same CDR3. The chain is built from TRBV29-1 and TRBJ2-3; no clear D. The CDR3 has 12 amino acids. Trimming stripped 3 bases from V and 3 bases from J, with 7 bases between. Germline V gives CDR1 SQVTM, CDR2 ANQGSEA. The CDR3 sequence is CSVESGTDTQYF. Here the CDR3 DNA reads TGCAGCGTTGAGTCTGGAACAGATACGCAGTATTTT.

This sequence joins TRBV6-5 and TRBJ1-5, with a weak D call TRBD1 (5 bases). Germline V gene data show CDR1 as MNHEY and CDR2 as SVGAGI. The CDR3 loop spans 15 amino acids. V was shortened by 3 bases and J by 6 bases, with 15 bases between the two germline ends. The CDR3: CASSYGVGEGQPQHF. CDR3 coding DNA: TGTGCCAGCAGTTATGGGGTAGGGGAGGGTCAGCCCCAGCATTTT.

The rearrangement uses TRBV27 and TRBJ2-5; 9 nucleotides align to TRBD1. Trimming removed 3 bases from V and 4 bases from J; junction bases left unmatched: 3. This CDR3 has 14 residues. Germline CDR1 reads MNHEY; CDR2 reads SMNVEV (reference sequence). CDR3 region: CASSFTGGRETQYF. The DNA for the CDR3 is TGTGCCAGCAGTTTCACAGGGGGCAGAGAGACCCAGTACTTC.

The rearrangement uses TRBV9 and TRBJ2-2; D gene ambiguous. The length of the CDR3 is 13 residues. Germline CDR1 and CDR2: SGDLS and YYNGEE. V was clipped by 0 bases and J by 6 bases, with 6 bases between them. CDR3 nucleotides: TGTGCCAGCAGCGTAGGCAATCCCGGGGAGCTGTTTTTT. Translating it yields CASSVGNPGELFF.

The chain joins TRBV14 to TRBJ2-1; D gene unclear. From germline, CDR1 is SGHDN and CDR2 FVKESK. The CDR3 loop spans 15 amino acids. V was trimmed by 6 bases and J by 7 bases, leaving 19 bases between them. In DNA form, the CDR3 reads TGTGCCAGCAGACAGCCGGCCGGTCAGCAGAATGAGCAGTTCTTC. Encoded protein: CASRQPAGQQNEQFF.

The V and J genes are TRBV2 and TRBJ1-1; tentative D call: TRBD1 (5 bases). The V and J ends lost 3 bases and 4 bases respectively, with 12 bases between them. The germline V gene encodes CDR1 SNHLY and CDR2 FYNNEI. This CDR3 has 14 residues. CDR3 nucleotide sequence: TGTGCCAGCAGTGACGGGGCCCCTGGCACTGAAGCTTTCTTT. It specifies CASSDGAPGTEAFF.

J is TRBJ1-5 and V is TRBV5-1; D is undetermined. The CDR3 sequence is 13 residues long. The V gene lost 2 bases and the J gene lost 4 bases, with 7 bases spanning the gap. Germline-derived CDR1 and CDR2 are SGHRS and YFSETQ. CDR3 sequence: CASSFGENQPQHF. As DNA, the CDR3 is TGCGCCAGCAGCTTTGGAGAAAATCAGCCCCAGCATTTT.

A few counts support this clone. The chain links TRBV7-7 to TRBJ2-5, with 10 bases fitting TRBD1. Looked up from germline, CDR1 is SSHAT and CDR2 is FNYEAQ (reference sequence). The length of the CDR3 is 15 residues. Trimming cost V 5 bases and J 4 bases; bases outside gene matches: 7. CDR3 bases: TGTGCCAGCAGCCCGGGACAGGGGTTCGGAGAGACCCAGTACTTC. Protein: CASSPGQGFGETQYF.

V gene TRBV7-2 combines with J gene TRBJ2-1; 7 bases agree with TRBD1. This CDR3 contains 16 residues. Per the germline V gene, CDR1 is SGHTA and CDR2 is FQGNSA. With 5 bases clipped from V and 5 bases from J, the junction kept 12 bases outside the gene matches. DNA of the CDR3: TGTGCCAGCAGCGCCCGACAGGGTCTATTCCACAATGAGCAGTTCTTC. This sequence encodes CASSARQGLFHNEQFF.

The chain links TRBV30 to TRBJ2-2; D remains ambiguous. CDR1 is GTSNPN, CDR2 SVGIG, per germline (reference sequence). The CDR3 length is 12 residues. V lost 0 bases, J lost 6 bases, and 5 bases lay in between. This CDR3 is CAWSVFSGELFF. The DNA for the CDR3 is TGTGCCTGGAGTGTGTTTTCCGGGGAGCTGTTTTTT.

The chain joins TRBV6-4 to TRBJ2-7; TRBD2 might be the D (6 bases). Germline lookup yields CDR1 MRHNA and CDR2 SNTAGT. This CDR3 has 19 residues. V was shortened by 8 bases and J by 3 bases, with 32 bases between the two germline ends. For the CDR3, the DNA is TGTGCCAGCCTCTGCGGGGTCAGGAAGGCAACACCTCGACGCTACGAGCAGTACTTC. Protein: CASLCGVRKATPRRYEQYF.

This CDR3 is CASSLSWGAPRIGYTF. DNA for the CDR3: TGTGCCAGCAGTTTATCTTGGGGGGCCCCAAGGATTGGCTACACCTTC. The chain links TRBV27 to TRBJ1-2; weak D call: TRBD1 (6 bases). The germline V gene encodes CDR1 MNHEY and CDR2 SMNVEV (reference sequence). The CDR3 is made up of 16 amino acids. Between the trimmed V and J ends, which lost 0 bases and 7 bases, there was a span of 18 bases.